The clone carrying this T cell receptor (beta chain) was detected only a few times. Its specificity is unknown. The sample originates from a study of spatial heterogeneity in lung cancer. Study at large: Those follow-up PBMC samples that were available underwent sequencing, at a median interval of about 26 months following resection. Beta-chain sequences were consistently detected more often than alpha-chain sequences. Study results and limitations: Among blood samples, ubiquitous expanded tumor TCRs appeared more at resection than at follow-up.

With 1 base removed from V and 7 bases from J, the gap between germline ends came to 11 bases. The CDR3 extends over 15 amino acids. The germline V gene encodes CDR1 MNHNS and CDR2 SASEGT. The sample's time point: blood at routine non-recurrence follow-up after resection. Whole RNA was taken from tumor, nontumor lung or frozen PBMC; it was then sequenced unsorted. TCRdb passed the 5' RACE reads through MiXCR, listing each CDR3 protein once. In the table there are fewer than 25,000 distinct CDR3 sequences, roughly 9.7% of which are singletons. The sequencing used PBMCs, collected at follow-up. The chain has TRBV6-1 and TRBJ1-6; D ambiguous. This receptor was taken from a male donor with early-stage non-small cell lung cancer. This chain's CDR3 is CASSEGVQLNSPLHF. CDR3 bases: TGTGCCAGCAGTGAAGGAGTACAGCTAAATTCACCCCTCCACTTT.